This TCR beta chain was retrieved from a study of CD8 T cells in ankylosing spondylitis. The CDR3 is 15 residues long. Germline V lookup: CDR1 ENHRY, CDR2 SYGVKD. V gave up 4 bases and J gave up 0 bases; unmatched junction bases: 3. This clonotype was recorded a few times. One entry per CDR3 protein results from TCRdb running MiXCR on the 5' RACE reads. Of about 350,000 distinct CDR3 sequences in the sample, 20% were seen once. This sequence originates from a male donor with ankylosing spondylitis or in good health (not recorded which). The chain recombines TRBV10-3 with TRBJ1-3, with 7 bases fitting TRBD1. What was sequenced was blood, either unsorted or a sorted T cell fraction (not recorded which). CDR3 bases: TGTGCCATCAGTGCAGGGGGGTACTCTGGAAACACCATATATTTT. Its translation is CAISAGGYSGNTIYF.